The TCR beta chain described here comes from a study of CD8 T cells in ankylosing spondylitis. Overall study findings and caveats: There was reportedly significant enrichment of clones that were disease-linked in matched ankylosing spondylitis synovial fluid. Past research had described some motif variants in reactive arthritis synovial fluid and blood.

TCRdb independently ran MiXCR on the 5' RACE reads; one entry per CDR3 protein. The table lists roughly 230,000 distinct CDR3 sequences, about 10% of them singletons, with 2.6% in the top ten. About this clonotype: Its matching antigen is unknown.

Sequenced: blood, either unsorted or a sorted T cell fraction (not recorded which). This sequence was found in a male donor with ankylosing spondylitis or in good health (not recorded which).

The CDR3 spells CASSLKGAGEQYF. The CDR3 nucleotides are TGTGCCAGCAGTTTGAAGGGGGCGGGGGAGCAGTACTTC. The rearrangement links TRBV12-3 or TRBV12-4 to TRBJ2-7; a possible D gene is TRBD1 (7 bases). V was trimmed by 3 bases and J by 7 bases, leaving 13 bases between them. CDR3 length: 13 residues.